This T cell receptor (beta chain) is from a study of blood T cell repertoires in COVID-19. The V gene's germline CDR1 is SEHNR and CDR2 FQNEAQ (reference sequence). The CDR3 contains 12 residues. With 5 bases removed from V and 3 bases from J, the gap between germline ends came to 8 bases. Generated by immunoSEQ multiplex PCR, the TCRdb table keeps only in-frame clones and is missing some. The sample lists 60,000 to 75,000 clones; 85% were seen once. Source material: peripheral blood. This clonotype originated in a woman aged 80 or older with active or convalescent COVID-19. This rearrangement joins TRBV7-9 to TRBJ2-7; TRBD2 might be the D (5 bases). This chain's CDR3 is CASSHGNYEQYF. The DNA for the CDR3 is TGTGCCAGCAGCCACGGGAACTACGAGCAGTACTTC. Supplemented by reference TRBV7-9 and TRBJ2-7, the full variable domain reads DTGVSQNPRHKITKRGQNVTFRCDPISEHNRLYWYRQTLGQGPEFLTYFQNEAQLEKSRLLSDRFSAERPKGSFSTLEIQRTEQGDSAMYLCASSHGNYEQYFGPGTRLTVT.